This T cell receptor (beta chain) stems from a study of CD8 T cells in ankylosing spondylitis (TCRdb year 2017). For context, the study as a whole: The study profiled T cell receptor beta repertoires in healthy donors and ankylosing spondylitis patients to find disease-linked TCR variants. Peripheral blood was sampled, and synovial fluid was also collected from ankylosing spondylitis patients. In total, the full study cohort was made up of some 100 healthy donors and more than 20 ankylosing spondylitis patients.

Comment on this clonotype: Its specific antigen is unknown. No quality values exist for individual bases; no much larger clone is one base distant.

Overall study outcomes, separate from this receptor: Significant enrichment of the disease-linked clones was reported in matched synovial fluid samples from ankylosing spondylitis patients. Some of the motif variants had been reported before in the synovial fluid and blood of reactive arthritis patients, a finding that suggests common disease-initiation mechanisms. The disease-linked clones showed a CD8+ phenotype and occurred at relatively low frequencies in peripheral blood. A TCR beta motif of several highly homologous amino acid variants appeared characteristic of blood from ankylosing spondylitis patients.

Sequencing used an Illumina HiSeq 2500. Quantitative 5'-RACE with molecular barcodes was used to prepare TCR beta libraries. In the original analysis: A new computational method, built on a probabilistic model of VDJ rearrangement, was used to identify disease-linked TCR variants. TCRdb reworked the public reads: Q25 trimming with fastp, MiXCR clone assembly, productive beta chains retained. Entries are consolidated by CDR3 protein sequence, retaining the most common genes and DNA. TCRdb's processing, not the authors', yielded these V and J calls. The sample table records about 250,000 distinct CDR3 sequences; 30% to 40% of these occur just once. In total, the top ten clones hold approximately 4% of the sample. The germline V gene (reference sequence) supplies CDR1 DFQATT and CDR2 SNEGSKA. The CDR3 starts with the cysteine, ends with the phenylalanine, and has 16 residues. The only DNA kept is the CDR3, 48 bases in frame from the first base. From V the trimming removes 5 bases and from J it removes 7 bases, while the gene matches leave 18 bases of the junction unaccounted for.

This TCR was sampled from a male donor with ankylosing spondylitis or in good health (not recorded which). This chain is built from TRBV20-1 and TRBJ2-7; 9 bases in the middle match TRBD2. The source material was blood, either unsorted or a sorted T cell fraction (not recorded which). The nucleotide sequence reads TGCAGTGCTTACCCGCAGGGGACTAGCAACTGGGAGGAGCAGTACTTC. The translation is CSAYPQGTSNWEEQYF.